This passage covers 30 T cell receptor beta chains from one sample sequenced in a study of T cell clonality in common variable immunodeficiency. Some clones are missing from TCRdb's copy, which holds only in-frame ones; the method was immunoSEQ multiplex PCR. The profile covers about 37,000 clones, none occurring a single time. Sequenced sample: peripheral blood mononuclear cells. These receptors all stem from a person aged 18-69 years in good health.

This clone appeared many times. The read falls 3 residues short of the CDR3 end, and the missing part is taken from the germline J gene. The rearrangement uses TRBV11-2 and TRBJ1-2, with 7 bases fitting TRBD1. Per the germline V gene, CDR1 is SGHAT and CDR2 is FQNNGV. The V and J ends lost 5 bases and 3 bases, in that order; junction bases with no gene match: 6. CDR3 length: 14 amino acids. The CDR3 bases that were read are TGTGCCAGCAGCGGGGGACAGTGGGACTATGGC. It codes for CASSGGQWDYG. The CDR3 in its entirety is CASSGGQWDYGYTF.

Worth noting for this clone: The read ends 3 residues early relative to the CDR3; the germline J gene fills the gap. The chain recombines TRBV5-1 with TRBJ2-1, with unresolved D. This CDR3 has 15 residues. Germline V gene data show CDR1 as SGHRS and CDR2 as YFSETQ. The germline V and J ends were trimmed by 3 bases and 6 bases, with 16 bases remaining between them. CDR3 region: CASSSPDEGSNEQFF. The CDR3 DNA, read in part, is TGCGCCAGCAGCTCTCCGGATGAAGGGTCCAATGAG.

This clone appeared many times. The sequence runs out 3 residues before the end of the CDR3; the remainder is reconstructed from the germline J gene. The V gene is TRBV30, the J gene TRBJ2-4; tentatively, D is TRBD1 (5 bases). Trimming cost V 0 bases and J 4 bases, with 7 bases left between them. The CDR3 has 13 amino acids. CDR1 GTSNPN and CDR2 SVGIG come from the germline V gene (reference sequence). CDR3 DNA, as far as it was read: TGTGCCTGGAGTGTCCAGGGAAAAAACATT. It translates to CAWSVQGKNI. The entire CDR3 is CAWSVQGKNIQYF.

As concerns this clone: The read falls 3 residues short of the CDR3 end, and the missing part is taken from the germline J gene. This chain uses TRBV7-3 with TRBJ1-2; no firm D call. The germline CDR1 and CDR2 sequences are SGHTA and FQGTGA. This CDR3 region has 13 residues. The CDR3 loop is CASSPAAYNDYTF. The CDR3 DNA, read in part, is TGTGCCAGCAGCCCTGCGGCCTACAATGAC.

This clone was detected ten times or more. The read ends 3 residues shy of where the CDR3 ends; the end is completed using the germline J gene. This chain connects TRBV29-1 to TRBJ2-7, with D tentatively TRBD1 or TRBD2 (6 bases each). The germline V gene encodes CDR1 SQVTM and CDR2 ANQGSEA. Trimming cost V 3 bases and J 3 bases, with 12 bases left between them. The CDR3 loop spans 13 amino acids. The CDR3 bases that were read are TGCAGCGTTGAGGCGGGACACCGCTACGAG. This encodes CSVEAGHRYE. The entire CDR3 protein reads CSVEAGHRYEQYF.

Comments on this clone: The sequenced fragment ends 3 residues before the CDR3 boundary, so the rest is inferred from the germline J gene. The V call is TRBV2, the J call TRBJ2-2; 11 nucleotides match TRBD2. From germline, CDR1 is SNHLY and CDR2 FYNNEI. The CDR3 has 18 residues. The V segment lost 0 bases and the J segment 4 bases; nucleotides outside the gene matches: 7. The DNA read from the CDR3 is TGTGCCAGCAGTGAAGCGGGGGTAGCGGGGGGGCGCACCGGGGAG. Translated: CASSEAGVAGGRTGE. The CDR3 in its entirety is CASSEAGVAGGRTGELFF.

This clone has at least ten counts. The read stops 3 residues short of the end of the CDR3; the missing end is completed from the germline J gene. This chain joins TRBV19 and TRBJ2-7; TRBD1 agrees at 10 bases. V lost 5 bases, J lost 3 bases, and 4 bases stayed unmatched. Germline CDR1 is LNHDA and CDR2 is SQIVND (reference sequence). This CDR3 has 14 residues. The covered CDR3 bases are TGTGCCAGTAGTGCGACAGGGGGCGGCTACGAG. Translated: CASSATGGGYE. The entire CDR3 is CASSATGGGYEQYF. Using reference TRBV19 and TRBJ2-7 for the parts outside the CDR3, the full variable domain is DGGITQSPKYLFRKEGQNVTLSCEQNLNHDAMYWYRQDPGQGLRLIYYSQIVNDFQKGDIAEGYSVSREKKESFPLTVTSAQKNPTAFYLCASSATGGGYEQYFGPGTRLTVT.

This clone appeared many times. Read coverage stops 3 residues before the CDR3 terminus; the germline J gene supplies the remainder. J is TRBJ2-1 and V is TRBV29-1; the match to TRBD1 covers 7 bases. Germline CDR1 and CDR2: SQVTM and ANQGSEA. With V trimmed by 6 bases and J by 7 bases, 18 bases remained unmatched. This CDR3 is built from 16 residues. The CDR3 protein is CSVNGQEASSWNEQFF. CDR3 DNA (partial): TGCAGCGTCAACGGACAGGAGGCGAGCTCTTGGAATGAG.

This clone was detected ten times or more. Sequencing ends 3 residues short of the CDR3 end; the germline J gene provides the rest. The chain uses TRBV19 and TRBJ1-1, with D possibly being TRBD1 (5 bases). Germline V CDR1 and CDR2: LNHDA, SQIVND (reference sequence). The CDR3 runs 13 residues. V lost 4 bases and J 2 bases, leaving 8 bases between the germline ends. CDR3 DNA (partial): TGTGCCAGTAGTACAGGGTTAAACACTGAA. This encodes CASSTGLNTE. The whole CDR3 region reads CASSTGLNTEAFF.

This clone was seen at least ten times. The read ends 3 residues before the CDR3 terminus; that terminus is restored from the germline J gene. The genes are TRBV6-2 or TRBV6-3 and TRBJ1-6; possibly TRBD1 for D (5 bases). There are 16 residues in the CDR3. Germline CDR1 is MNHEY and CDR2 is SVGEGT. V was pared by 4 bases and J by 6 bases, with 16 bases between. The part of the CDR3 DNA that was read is TGTGCCAGCAGTTCCTCCTTGGGGCGCGGTAATTCACCC. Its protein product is CASSSSLGRGNSP. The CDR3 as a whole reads CASSSSLGRGNSPLHF.

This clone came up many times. This CDR3 is CASSLRDTLNYEQYF. The sequenced part of the CDR3 DNA is TGTGCCAGCAGCCTTAGAGATACCTTAAACTACGAG. The chain links TRBV14 to TRBJ2-7; D ambiguous. The read ends 3 residues shy of where the CDR3 ends; the end is completed using the germline J gene. CDR3 length: 15 residues. Germline CDR1 and CDR2: SGHDN and FVKESK. Trimming pared 4 bases from V and 3 bases from J, leaving 16 bases between. Full variable domain (remainder filled in from reference TRBV14 and TRBJ2-7): EAGVTQFPSHSVIEKGQTVTLRCDPISGHDNLYWYRRVMGKEIKFLLHFVKESKQDESGMPNNRFLAERTGGTYSTLKVQPAELEDSGVYFCASSLRDTLNYEQYFGPGTRLTVT.

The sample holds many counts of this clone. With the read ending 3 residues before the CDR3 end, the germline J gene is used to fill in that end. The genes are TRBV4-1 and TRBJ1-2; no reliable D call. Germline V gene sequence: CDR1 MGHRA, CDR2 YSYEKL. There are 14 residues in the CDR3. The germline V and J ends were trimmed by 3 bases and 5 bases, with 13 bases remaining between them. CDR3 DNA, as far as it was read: TGCGCCAGCAGCCATGCGACCGCGGGATATGGC. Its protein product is CASSHATAGYG. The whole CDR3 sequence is CASSHATAGYGYTF.

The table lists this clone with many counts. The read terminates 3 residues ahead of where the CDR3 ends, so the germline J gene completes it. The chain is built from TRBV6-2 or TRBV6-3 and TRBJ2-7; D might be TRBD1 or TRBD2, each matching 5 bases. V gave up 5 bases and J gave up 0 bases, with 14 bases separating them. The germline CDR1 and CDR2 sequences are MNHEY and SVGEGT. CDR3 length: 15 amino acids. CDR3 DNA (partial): TGTGCCAGCAGTGACCAGAGGGGCTCCTCCTACGAG. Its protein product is CASSDQRGSSYE. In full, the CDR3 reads CASSDQRGSSYEQYF.

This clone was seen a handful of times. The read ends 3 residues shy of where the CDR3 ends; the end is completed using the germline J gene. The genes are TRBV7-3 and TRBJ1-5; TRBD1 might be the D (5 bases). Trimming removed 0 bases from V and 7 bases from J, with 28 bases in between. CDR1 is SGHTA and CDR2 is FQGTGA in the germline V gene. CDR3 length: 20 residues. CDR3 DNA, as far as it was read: TGTGCCAGCAGCTTAACCCCCCCCCTATCGGATGCAGGGATTGGGCAGCCC. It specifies CASSLTPPLSDAGIGQP. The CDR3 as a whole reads CASSLTPPLSDAGIGQPQHF.

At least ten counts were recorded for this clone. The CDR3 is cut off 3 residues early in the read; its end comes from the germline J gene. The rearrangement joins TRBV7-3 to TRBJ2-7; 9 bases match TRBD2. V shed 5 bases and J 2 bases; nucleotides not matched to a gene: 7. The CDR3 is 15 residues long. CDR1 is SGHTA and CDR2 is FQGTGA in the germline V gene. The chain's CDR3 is CASSPSAGGPYEQYF. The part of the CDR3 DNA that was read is TGTGCCAGCAGCCCGTCAGCGGGAGGCCCCTACGAG.

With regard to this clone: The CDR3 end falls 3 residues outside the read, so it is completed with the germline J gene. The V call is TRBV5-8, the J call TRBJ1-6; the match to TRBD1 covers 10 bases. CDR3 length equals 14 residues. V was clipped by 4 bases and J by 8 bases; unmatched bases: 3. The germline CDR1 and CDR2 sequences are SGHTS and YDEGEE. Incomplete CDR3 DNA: TGTGCCAGCAGCCTCGGACAGGGGGATTCACCC. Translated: CASSLGQGDSP. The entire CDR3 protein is CASSLGQGDSPLHF.

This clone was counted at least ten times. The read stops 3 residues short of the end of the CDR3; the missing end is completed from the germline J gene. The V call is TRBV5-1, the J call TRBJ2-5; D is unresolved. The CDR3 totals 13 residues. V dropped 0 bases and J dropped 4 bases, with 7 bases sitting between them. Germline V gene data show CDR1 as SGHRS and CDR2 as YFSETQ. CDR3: CASSLGSRETQYF. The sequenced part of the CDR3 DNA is TGCGCCAGCAGCTTGGGCAGTCGAGAGACC. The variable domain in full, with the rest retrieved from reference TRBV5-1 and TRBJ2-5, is KAGVTQTPRYLIKTRGQQVTLSCSPISGHRSVSWYQQTPGQGLQFLFEYFSETQRNKGNFPGRFSGRQFSNSRSEMNVSTLELGDSALYLCASSLGSRETQYFGPGTRLLVL.

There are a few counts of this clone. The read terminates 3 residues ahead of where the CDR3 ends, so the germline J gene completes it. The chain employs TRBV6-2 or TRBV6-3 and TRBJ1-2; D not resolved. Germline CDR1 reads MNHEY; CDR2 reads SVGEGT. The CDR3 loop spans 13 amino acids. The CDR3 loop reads CASSETVTDTYTF. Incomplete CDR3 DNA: TGTGCCAGCAGTGAGACGGTCACAGATACC.

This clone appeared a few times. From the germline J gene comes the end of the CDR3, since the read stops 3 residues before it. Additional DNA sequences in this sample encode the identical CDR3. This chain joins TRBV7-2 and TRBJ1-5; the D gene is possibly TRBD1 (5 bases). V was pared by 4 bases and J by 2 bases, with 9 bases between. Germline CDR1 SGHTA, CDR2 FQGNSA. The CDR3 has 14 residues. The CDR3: CASSSRAGNQPQHF. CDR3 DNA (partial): TGTGCCAGCAGCTCCAGGGCTGGCAATCAGCCC.

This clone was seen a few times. The sequenced CDR3 bases are TGTGCCAGCAGTGAATCCCCCGGGACAGGGACCTACGAC. Translating gives CASSESPGTGTYD. The whole CDR3 is CASSESPGTGTYDYTF. The J gene is TRBJ1-2, the V gene TRBV6-1, with TRBD1 matching 9 bases. Read sequence stops 3 residues before the CDR3 end, and the germline J gene provides the missing end. The length of the CDR3 is 16 residues. CDR1 is MNHNS, CDR2 SASEGT, per germline.

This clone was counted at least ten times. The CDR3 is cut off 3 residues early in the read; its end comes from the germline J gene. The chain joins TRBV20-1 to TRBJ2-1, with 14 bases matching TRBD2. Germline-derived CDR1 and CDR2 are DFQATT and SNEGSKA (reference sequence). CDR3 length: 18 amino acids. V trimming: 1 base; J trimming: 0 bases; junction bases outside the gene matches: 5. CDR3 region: CSARGRTSGGRSYNEQFF. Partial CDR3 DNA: TGCAGTGCTAGAGGCCGGACTAGCGGGGGGCGCTCCTACAATGAG.

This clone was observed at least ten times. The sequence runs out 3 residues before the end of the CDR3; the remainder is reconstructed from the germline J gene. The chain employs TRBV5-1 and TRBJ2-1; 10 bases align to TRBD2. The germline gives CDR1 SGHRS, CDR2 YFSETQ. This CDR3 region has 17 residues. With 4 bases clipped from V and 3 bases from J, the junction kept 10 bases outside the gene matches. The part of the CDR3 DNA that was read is TGCGCCAGCAGCCCCACATGGACTAGCGGCTTCTACAATGAG. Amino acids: CASSPTWTSGFYNE. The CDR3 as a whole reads CASSPTWTSGFYNEQFF.

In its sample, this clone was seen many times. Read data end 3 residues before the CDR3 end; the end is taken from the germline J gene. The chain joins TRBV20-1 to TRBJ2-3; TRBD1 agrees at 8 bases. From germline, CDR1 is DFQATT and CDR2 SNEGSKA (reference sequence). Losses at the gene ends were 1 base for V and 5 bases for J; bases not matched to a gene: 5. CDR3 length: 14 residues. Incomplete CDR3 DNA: TGCAGTGCTAGAGCGGGACAGGAAATAGATACG. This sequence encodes CSARAGQEIDT. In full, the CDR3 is CSARAGQEIDTQYF.

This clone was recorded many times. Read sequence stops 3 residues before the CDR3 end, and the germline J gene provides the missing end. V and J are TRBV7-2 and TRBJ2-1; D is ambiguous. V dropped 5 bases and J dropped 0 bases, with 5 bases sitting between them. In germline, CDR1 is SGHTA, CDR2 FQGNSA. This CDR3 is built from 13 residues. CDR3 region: CASSPDSYNEQFF. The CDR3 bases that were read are TGTGCCAGCAGCCCAGACTCCTACAATGAG.

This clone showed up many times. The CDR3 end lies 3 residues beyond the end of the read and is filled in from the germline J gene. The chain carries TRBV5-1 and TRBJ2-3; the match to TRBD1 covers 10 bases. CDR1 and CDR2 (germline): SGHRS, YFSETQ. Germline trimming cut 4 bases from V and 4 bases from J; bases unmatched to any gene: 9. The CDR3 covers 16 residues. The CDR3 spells CASSPYGQGGADTQYF. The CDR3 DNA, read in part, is TGCGCCAGCAGCCCTTACGGACAGGGGGGGGCAGATACG.

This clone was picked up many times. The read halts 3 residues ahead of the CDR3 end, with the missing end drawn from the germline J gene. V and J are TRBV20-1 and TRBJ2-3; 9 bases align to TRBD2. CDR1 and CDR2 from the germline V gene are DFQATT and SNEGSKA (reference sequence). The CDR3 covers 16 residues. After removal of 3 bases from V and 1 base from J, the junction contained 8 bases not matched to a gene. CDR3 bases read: TGCAGTGCTAGGGCCTTGAGGACTAGCGGCACAGATACG. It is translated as CSARALRTSGTDT. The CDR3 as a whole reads CSARALRTSGTDTQYF.

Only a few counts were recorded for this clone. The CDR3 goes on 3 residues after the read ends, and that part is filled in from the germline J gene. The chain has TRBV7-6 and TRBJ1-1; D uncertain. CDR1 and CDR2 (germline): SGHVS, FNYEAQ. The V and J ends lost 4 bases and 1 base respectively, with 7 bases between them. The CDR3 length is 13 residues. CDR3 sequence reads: CASSWAANTEAFF. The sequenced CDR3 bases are TGTGCCAGCAGCTGGGCCGCGAACACTGAA.

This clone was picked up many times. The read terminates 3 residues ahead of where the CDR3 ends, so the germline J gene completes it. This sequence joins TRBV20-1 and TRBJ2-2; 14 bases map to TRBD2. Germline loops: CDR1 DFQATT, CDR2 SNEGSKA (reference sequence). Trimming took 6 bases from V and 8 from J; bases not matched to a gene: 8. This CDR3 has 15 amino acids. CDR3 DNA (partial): TGCAGTGCCAACAAGGGGACTAGCGGGAGTGGGGAG. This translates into CSANKGTSGSGE. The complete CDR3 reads CSANKGTSGSGELFF.

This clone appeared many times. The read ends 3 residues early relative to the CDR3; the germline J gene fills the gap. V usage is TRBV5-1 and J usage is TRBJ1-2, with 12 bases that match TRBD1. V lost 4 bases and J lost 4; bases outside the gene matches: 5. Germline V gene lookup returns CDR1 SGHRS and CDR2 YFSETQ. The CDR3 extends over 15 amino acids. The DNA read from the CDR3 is TGCGCCAGCAGCGGGACAGGGGGCGCATCCTATGGC. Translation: CASSGTGGASYG. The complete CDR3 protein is CASSGTGGASYGYTF.

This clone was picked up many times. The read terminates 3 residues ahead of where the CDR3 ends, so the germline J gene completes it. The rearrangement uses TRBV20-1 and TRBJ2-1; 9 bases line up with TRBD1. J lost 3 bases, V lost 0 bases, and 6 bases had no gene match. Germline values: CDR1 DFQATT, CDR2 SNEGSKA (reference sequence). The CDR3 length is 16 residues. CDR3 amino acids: CSARDMGQGNYNEQFF. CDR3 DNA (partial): TGCAGTGCTAGAGATATGGGACAGGGAAACTACAATGAG.